This TCR beta chain was obtained from a study of cytotoxic CD8 clonotypes in ibrutinib-treated CLL. Across the whole study: It was after a median 12 months of treatment, range 6 to 36, that response samples were taken.

Clones were sequenced by immunoSEQ multiplex PCR, and TCRdb holds only the in-frame ones, with some missing. Here the sample spans 200,000 or so clones, approximately 70% being singletons. The germline V gene encodes CDR1 LGHNA and CDR2 YNFKEQ. V was pared by 0 bases and J by 5 bases, with 19 bases between. The CDR3 loop spans 17 amino acids. There are a few counts of this clone. Its antigen is not known. Findings and caveats of the study: Age-matched healthy donor levels were exceeded by baseline clonality, which tracked circulating CD8+ T-cell counts.

The clonotype was recovered from a human donor with chronic lymphocytic leukemia. Sample: PBMCs, taken after 12 months of ibrutinib treatment. The rearrangement uses TRBV4-2 and TRBJ1-2; weak D call: TRBD1 (5 bases). CDR3 in DNA: TGTGCCAGCAGCCAAGATCCTACAGGCTCCCGAGGTTATGGCTACACCTTC. This encodes CASSQDPTGSRGYGYTF.